This TCR beta chain was sequenced during a study of shared clonotypes between healthy human individuals. Whole-study findings and limits: Specimens sampled were limited to blood, with tissue repertoires likely differing.

This clone occurred once. As yet, its antigen is unknown. Measured with immunoSEQ multiplex PCR; TCRdb has only the in-frame clones, and not every one. The data hold more than 2 million clones, with roughly 95% observed a single time. The receptor comes from a man between 18 and 29 years old in good health. The sequencing input was naive CD4+ T cells sorted from blood. The subset is: CD45RA+ positively selected.

The CDR3 spells CASSFSTGMTNQPQHF. In DNA, the CDR3 is TGTGCCAGCAGTTTTTCGACAGGGATGACCAATCAGCCCCAGCATTTT. V gene TRBV28 combines with J gene TRBJ1-5; 7 bases agree with TRBD1. Per germline, CDR1 MDHEN and CDR2 SYDVKM. The CDR3 is 16 residues long. The J segment lost 3 bases and the V segment lost 3 bases, leaving 8 bases of the junction unmatched.